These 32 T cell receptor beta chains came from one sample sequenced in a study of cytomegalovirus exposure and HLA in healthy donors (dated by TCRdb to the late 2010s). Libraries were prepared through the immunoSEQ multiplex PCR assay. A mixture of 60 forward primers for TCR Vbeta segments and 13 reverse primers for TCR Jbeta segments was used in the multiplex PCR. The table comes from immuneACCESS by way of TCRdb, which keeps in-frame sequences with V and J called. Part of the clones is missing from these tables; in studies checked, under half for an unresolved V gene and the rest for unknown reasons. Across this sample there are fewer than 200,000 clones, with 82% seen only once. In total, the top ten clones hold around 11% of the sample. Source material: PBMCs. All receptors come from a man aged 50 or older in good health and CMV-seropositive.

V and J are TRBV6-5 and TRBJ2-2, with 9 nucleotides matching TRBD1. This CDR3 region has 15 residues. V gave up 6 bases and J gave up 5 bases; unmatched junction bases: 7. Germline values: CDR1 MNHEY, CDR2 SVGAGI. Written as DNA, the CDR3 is TGTGCCAGCAGAAGCGGGACAGGGAGGACCGGGGAGCTGTTTTTT. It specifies CASRSGTGRTGELFF.

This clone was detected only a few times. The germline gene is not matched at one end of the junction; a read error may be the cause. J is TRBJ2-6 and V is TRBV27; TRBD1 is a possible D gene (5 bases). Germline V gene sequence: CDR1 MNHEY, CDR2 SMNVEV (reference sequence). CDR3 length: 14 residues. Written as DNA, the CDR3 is TGTGCCAGCAGTCCAAGTCCTGGGGCCAACGGCCTGACTTTC. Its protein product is CASSPSPGANGLTF. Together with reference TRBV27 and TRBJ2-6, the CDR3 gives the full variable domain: EAQVTQNPRYLITVTGKKLTVTCSQNMNHEYMSWYRQDPGLGLRQIYYSMNVEVTDKGDVPEGYKVSRKEKRNFPLILESPSPNQTSLYFCASSPSPGANGLTFGAGSRLTVL.

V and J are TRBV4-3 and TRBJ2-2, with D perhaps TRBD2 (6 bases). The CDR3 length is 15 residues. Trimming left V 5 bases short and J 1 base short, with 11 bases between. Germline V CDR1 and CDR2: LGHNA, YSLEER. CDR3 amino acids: CASSGRLVNTGELFF. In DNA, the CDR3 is TGCGCCAGCAGCGGACGACTAGTGAACACCGGGGAGCTGTTTTTT.

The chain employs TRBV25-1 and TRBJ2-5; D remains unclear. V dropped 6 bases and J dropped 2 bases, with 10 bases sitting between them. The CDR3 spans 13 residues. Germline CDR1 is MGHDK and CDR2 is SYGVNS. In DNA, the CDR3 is TGTGCCAGCAGGGCCCATATTCAAGAGACCCAGTACTTC. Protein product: CASRAHIQETQYF. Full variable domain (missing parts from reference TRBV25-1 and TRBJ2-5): EADIYQTPRYLVIGTGKKITLECSQTMGHDKMYWYQQDPGMELHLIHYSYGVNSTEKGDLSSESTVSRIRTEHFPLTLESARPSHTSQYLCASRAHIQETQYFGPGTRLLVL.

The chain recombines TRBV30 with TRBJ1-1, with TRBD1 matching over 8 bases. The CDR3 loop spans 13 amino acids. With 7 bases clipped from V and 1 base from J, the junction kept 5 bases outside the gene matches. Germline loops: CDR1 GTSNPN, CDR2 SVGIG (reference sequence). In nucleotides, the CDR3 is TGTGCCTTCCGACAGGGGCGGAACACTGAAGCTTTCTTT. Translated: CAFRQGRNTEAFF.

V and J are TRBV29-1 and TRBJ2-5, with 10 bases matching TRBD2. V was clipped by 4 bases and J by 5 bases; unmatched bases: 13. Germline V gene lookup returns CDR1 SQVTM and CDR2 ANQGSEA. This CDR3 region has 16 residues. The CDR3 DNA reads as TGCAGCGTTGGGCGATTAGCGGGAGGTGCTTTGGAGACCCAGTACTTC. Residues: CSVGRLAGGALETQYF. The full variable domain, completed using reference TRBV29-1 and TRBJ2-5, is SAVISQKPSRDICQRGTSLTIQCQVDSQVTMMFWYRQQPGQSLTLIATANQGSEATYESGFVIDKFPISRPNLTFSTLTVSNMSPEDSSIYLCSVGRLAGGALETQYFGPGTRLLVL.

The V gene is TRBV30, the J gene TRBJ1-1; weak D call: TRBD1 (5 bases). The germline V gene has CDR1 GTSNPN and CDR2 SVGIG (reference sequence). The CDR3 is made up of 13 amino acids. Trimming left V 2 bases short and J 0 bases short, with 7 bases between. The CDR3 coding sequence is TGTGCCTGGAGTAAGGGGATGAACACTGAAGCTTTCTTT. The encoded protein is CAWSKGMNTEAFF.

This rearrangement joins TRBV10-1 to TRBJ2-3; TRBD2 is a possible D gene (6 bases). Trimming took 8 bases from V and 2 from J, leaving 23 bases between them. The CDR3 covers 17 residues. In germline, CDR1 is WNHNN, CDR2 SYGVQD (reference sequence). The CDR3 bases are TGCGCCAGCCCCCAGTTTCTAGGAGGGCTGTCCACAGATACGCAGTATTTT. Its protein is CASPQFLGGLSTDTQYF.

The CDR3 DNA follows: TGTGCCTGGTCAGGGGCCAGCTCCTACGAGCAGTACTTC. Encoded protein: CAWSGASSYEQYF. The genes are TRBV30 and TRBJ2-7; D is possibly TRBD1 (6 bases). Trimming left V 5 bases short and J 0 bases short, with 11 bases between. CDR1 and CDR2 (germline): GTSNPN, SVGIG (reference sequence). CDR3 length: 13 residues.

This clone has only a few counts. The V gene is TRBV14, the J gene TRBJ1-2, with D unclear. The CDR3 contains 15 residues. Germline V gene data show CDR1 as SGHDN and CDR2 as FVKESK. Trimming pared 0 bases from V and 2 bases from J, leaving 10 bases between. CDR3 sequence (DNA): TGTGCCAGCAGCCAAGAGTCCTGGGCAAACTATGGCTACACCTTC. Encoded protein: CASSQESWANYGYTF.

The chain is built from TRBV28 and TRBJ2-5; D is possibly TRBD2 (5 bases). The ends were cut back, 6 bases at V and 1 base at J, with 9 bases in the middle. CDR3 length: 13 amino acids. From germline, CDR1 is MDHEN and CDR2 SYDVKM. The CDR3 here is CASRTAGQETQYF. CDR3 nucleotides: TGTGCCAGCAGGACGGCGGGCCAAGAGACCCAGTACTTC.

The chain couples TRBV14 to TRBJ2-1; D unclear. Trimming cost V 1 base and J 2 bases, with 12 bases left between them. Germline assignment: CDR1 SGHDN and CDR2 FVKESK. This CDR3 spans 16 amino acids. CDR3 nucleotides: TGTGCCAGCAGCCAAGTTCTTGACTCGACCTACAATGAGCAGTTCTTC. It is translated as CASSQVLDSTYNEQFF.

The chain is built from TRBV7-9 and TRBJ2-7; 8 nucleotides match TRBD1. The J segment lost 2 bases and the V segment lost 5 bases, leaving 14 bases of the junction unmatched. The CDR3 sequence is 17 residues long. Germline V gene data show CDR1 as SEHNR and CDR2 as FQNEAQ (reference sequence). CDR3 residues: CASSPLPGQGVAYEQYF. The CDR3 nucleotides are TGTGCCAGCAGCCCCCTACCCGGACAGGGTGTAGCCTACGAGCAGTACTTC.

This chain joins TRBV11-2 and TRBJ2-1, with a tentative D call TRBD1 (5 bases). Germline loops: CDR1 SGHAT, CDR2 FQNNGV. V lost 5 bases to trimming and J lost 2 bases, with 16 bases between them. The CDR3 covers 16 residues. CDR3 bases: TGTGCCAGCAGCCCCTTTGAAGGACACACCTACAATGAGCAGTTCTTC. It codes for CASSPFEGHTYNEQFF. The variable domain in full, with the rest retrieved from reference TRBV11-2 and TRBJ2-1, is EAGVAQSPRYKIIEKRQSVAFWCNPISGHATLYWYQQILGQGPKLLIQFQNNGVVDDSQLPKDRFSAERLKGVDSTLKIQPAKLEDSAVYLCASSPFEGHTYNEQFFGPGTRLTVL.

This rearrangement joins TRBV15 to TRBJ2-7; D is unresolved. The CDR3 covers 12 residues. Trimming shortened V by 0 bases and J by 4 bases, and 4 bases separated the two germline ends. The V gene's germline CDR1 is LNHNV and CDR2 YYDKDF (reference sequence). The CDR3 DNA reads TGTGCCACCAGCAGAGACGGGTACGAGCAGTACTTC. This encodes CATSRDGYEQYF.

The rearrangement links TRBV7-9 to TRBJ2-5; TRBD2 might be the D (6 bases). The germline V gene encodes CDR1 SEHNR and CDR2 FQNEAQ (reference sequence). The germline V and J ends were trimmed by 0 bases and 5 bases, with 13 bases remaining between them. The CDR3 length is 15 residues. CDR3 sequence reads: CASSLALVGGETQYF. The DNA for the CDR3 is TGTGCCAGCAGCTTAGCGCTGGTGGGGGGTGAGACCCAGTACTTC.

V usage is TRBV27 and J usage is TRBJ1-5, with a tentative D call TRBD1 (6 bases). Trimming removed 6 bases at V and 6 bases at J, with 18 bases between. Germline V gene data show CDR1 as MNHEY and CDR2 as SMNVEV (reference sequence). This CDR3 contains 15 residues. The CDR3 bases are TGTGCCAGCAGCTTCGGTCAGGGGAACGGTCAGCCCCAGCATTTT. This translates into CASSFGQGNGQPQHF.

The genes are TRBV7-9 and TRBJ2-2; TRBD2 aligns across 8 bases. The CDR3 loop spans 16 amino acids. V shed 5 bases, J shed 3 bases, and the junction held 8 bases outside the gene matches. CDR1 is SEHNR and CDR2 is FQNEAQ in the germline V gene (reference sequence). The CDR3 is CASSSKAGVDTGELFF. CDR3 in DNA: TGTGCCAGCAGCAGCAAAGCGGGAGTGGACACCGGGGAGCTGTTTTTT.

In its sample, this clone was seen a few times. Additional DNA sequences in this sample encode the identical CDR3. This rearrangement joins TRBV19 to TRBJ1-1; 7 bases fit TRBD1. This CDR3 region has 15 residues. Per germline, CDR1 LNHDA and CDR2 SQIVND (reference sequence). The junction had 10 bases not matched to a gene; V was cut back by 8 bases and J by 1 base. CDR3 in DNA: TGTGCCAGTGCAGGGGGTGGACTGCAGAACACTGAAGCTTTCTTT. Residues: CASAGGGLQNTEAFF.

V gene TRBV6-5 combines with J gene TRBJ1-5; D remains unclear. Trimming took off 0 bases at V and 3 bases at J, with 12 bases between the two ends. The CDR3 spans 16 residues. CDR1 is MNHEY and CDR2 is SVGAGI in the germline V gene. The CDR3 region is CASSYSVPRNNQPQHF. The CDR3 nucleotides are TGTGCCAGCAGTTACTCGGTCCCGAGGAACAATCAGCCCCAGCATTTT.

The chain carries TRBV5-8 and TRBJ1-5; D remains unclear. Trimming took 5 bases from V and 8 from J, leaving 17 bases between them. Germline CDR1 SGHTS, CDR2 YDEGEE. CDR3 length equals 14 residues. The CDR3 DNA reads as TGTGCCAGCAGTCCGTATAGACCCGGGGAGCCCCAGCATTTT. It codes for CASSPYRPGEPQHF.

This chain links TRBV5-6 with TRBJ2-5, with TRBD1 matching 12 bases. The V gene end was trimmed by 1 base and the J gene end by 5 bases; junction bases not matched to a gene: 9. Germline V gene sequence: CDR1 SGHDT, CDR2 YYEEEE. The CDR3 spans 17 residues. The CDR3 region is CASSLYRDRGHDETQYF. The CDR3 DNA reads TGTGCCAGCAGCTTGTATCGGGACAGGGGGCATGACGAGACCCAGTACTTC.

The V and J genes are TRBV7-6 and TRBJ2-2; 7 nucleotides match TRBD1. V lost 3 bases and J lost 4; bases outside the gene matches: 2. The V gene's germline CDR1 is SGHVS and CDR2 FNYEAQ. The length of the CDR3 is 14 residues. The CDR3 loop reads CASSFSGGTGELFF. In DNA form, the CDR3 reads TGTGCCAGCAGCTTTTCAGGGGGCACCGGGGAGCTGTTTTTT. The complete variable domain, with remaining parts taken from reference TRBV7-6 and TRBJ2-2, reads GAGVSQSPRYKVTKRGQDVALRCDPISGHVSLYWYRQALGQGPEFLTYFNYEAQQDKSGLPNDRFSAERPEGSISTLTIQRTEQRDSAMYRCASSFSGGTGELFFGEGSRLTVL.

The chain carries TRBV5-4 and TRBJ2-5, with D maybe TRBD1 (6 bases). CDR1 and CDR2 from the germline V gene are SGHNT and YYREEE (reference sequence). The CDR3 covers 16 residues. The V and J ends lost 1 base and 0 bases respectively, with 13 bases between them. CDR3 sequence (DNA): TGTGCCAGCAGCTTGTGGCCGGACAGCAACCAAGAGACCCAGTACTTC. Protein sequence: CASSLWPDSNQETQYF.

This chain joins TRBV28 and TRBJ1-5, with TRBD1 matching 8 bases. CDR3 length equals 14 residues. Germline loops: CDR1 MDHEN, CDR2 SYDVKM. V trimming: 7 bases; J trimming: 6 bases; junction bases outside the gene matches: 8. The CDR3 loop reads CASNLGQGTQPQHF. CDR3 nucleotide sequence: TGTGCCAGCAACCTTGGACAGGGAACTCAGCCCCAGCATTTT.

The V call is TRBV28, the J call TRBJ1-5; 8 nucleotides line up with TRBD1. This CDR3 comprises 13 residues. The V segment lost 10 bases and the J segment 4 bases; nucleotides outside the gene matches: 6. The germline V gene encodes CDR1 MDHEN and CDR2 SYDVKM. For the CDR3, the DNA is TGTGCCACCAGGGGACAGGCAAATCAGCCCCAGCATTTT. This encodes CATRGQANQPQHF.

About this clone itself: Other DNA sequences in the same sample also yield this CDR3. CDR3 protein: CASSTGLTYEQYF. The CDR3 coding sequence is TGTGCCAGTAGCACTGGGCTAACCTACGAGCAGTACTTC. The V call is TRBV19, the J call TRBJ2-7; D is undetermined. Germline loops: CDR1 LNHDA, CDR2 SQIVND (reference sequence). V dropped 6 bases and J dropped 2 bases, with 11 bases sitting between them. The CDR3 is 13 residues long.

CDR3 in amino acids: CASSSQSEAFF. CDR3 nucleotide sequence: TGTGCCAGCAGTTCCCAGTCTGAAGCTTTCTTT. The chain combines TRBV6-5 with TRBJ1-1; D is unresolved. CDR3 length equals 11 residues. Looked up from germline, CDR1 is MNHEY and CDR2 is SVGAGI. The ends were cut back, 4 bases at V and 6 bases at J, with 6 bases in the middle.

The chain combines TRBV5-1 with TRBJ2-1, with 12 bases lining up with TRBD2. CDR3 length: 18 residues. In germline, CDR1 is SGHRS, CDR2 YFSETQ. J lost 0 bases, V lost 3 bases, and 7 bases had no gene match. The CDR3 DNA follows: TGCGCCAGCAGCTCCGGGACTAGCGGGTCGAGCTCCTACAATGAGCAGTTCTTC. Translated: CASSSGTSGSSSYNEQFF.

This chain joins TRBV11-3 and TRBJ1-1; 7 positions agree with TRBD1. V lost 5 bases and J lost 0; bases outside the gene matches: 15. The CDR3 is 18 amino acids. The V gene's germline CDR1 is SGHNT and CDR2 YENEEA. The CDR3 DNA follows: TGTGCCAGCAGCCCATCCCCGGGACAGCCATCCATGAACACTGAAGCTTTCTTT. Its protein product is CASSPSPGQPSMNTEAFF.

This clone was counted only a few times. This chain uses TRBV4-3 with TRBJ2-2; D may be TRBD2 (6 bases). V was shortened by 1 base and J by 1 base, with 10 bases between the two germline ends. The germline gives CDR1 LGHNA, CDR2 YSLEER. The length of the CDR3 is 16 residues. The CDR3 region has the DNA TGCGCCAGCAGCCAAGGCCATAGCGGGAACACCGGGGAGCTGTTTTTT. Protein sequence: CASSQGHSGNTGELFF.

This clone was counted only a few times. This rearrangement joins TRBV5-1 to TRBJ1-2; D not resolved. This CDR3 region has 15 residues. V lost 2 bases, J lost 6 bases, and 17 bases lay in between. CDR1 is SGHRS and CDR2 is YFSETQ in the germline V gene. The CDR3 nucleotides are TGCGCCAGCAGCTTCGGGGAAGTTAGTCTAGATGGCTACACCTTC. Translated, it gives CASSFGEVSLDGYTF.